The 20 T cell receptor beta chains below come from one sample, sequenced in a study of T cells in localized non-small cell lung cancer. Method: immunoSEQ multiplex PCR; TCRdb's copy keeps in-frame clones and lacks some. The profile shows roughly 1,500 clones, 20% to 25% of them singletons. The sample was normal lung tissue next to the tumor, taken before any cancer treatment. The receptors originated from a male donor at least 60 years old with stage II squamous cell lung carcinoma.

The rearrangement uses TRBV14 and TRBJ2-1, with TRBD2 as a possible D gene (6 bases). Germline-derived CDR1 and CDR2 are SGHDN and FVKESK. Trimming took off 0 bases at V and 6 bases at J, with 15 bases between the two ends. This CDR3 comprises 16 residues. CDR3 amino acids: CASSQDRGLGSNEQFF. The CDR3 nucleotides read TGTGCCAGCAGCCAAGATCGGGGACTCGGAAGCAATGAGCAGTTCTTC. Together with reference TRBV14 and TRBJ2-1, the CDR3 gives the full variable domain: EAGVTQFPSHSVIEKGQTVTLRCDPISGHDNLYWYRRVMGKEIKFLLHFVKESKQDESGMPNNRFLAERTGGTYSTLKVQPAELEDSGVYFCASSQDRGLGSNEQFFGPGTRLTVL.

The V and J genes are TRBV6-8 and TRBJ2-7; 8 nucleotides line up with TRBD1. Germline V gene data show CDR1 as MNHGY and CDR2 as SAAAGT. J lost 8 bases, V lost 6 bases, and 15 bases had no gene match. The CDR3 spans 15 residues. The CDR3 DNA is TGTGCCAGCAGCCCCGGACAGGGATTCCGTCTTCAGCAGTACTTC. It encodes CASSPGQGFRLQQYF.

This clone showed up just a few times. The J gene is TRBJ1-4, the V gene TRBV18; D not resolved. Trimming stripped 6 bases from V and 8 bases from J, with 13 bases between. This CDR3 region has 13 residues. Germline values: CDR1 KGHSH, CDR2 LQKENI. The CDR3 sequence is CASSREAGEKLFF. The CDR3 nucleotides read TGTGCCAGCTCCCGGGAAGCTGGGGAAAAACTGTTTTTT.

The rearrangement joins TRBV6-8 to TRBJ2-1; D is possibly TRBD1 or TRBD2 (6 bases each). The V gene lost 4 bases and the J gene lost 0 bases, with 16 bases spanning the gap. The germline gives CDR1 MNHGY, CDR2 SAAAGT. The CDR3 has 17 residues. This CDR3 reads CASSSLGGDPSYNEQFF. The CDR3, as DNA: TGTGCCAGCAGTTCATTGGGGGGCGACCCCTCCTACAATGAGCAGTTCTTC.

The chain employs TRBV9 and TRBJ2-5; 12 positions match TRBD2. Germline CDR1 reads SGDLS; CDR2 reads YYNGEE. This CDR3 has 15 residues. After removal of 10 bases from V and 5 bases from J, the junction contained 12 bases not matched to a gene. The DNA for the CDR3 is TGTGCCGCTAGAAACGGGGGGACTAGCGGGGAGACCCAGTACTTC. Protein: CAARNGGTSGETQYF.

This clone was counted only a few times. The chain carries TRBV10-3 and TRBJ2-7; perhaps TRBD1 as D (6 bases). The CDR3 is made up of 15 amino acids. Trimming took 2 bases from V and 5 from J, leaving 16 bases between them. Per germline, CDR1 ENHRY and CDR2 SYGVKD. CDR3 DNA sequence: TGTGCCATCAGTGAGCCCTTGACAGGACGGAACGAGCAGTACTTC. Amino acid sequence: CAISEPLTGRNEQYF.

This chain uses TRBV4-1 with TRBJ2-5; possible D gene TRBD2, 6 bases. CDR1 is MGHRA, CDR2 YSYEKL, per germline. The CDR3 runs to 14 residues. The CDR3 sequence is CASATGDLQETQYF. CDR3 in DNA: TGCGCTTCAGCCACGGGGGACCTCCAAGAGACCCAGTACTTC.

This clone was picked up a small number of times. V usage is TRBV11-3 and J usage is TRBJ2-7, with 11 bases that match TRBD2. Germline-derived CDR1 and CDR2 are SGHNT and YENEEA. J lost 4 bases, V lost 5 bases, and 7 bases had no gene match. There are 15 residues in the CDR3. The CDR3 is CASSLLAGVTYEQYF. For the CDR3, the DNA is TGTGCCAGCAGCCTACTAGCGGGAGTAACTTACGAGCAGTACTTC.

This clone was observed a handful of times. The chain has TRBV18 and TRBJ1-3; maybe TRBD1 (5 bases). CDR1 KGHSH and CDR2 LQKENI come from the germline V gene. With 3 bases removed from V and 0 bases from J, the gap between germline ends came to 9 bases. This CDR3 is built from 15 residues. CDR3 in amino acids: CASSPGLISGNTIYF. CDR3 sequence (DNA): TGTGCCAGCTCACCGGGACTGATCTCTGGAAACACCATATATTTT.

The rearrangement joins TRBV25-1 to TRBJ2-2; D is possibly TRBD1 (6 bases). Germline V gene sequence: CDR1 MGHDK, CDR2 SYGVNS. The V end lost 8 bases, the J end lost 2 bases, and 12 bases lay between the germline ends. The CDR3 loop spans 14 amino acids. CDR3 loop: CASLGQFNTGELFF. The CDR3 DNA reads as TGTGCCAGCCTAGGACAGTTCAACACCGGGGAGCTGTTTTTT. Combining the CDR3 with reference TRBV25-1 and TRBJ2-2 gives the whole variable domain EADIYQTPRYLVIGTGKKITLECSQTMGHDKMYWYQQDPGMELHLIHYSYGVNSTEKGDLSSESTVSRIRTEHFPLTLESARPSHTSQYLCASLGQFNTGELFFGEGSRLTVL.

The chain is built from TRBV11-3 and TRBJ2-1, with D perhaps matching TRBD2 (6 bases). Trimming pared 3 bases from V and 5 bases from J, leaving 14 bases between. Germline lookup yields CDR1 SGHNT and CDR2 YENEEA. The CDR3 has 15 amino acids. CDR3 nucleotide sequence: TGTGCCAGCAGCTTCCAGTTTGGGGGGAACAATGAGCAGTTCTTC. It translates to CASSFQFGGNNEQFF.

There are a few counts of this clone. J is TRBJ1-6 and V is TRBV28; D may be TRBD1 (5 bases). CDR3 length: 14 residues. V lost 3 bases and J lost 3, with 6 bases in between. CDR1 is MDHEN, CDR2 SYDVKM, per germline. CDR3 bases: TGTGCCAGCAGTTTGACAGACTATAATTCACCCCTCCACTTT. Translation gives CASSLTDYNSPLHF.

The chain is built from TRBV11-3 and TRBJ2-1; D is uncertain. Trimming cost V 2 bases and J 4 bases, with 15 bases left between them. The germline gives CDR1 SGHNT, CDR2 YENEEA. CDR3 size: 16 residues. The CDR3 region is CASSLSYSTKYNEQFF. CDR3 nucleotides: TGTGCCAGCAGCTTATCCTACTCAACTAAATACAATGAGCAGTTCTTC.

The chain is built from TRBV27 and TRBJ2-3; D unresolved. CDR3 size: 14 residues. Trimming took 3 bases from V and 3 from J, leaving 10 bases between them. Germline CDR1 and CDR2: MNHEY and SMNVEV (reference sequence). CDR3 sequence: CASSFLSGTDTQYF. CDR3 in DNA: TGTGCCAGCAGTTTCTTATCCGGGACAGATACGCAGTATTTT.

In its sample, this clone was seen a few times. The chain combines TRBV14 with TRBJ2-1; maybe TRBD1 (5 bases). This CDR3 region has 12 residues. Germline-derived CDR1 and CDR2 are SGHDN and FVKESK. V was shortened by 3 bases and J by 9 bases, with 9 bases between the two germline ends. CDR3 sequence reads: CASSQDQGEQFF. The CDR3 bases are TGTGCCAGCAGCCAGGATCAGGGTGAGCAGTTCTTC. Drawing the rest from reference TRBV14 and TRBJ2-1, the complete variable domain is EAGVTQFPSHSVIEKGQTVTLRCDPISGHDNLYWYRRVMGKEIKFLLHFVKESKQDESGMPNNRFLAERTGGTYSTLKVQPAELEDSGVYFCASSQDQGEQFFGPGTRLTVL.

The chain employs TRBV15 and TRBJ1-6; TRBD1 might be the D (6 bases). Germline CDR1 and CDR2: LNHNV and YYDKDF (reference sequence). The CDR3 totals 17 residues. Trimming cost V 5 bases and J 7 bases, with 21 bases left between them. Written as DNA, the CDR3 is TGTGCCACCAGCCGGGGTGGGCCAACAGGGAAGAATTCACCCCTCCACTTT. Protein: CATSRGGPTGKNSPLHF.

CDR3 residues: CASSSTTQGAHNEQFF. In nucleotides, the CDR3 is TGTGCCAGCAGCTCCACGACCCAGGGGGCTCATAATGAGCAGTTCTTC. The V call is TRBV11-3, the J call TRBJ2-1; 8 bases are shared with TRBD1. This CDR3 comprises 16 residues. The trim removed 4 bases at V and 7 bases at J, leaving 12 bases unmatched. The germline gives CDR1 SGHNT, CDR2 YENEEA.

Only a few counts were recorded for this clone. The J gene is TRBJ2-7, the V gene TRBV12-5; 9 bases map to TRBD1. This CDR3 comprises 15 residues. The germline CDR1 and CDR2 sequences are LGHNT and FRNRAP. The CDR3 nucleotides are TGTGCCAGCCAAAAAAGGGGACAGGGAAGGGACGAGCAGTACTTC. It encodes CASQKRGQGRDEQYF.

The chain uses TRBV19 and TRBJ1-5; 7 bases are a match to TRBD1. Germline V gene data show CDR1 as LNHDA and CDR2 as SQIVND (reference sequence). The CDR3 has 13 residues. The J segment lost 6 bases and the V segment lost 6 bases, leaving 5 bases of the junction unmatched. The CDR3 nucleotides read TGTGCCAGTAGGGTGACAGGGCTTCAGCCCCAGCATTTT. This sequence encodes CASRVTGLQPQHF.

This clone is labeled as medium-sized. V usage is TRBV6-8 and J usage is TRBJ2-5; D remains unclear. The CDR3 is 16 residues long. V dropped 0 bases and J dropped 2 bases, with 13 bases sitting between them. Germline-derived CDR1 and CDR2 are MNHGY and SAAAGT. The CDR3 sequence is CASSYSFTASQETQYF. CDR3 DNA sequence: TGTGCCAGCAGTTACTCGTTCACCGCTAGTCAAGAGACCCAGTACTTC.